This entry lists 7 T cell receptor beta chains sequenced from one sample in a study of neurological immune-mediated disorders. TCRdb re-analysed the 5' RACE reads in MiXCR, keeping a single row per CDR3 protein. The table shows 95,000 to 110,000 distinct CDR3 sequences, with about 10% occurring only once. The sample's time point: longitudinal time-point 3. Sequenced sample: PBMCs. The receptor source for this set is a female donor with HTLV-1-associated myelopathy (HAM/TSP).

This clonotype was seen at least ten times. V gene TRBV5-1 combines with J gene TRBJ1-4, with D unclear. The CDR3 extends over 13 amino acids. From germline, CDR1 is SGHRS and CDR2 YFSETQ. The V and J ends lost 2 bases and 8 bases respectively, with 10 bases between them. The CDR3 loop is CASSFEGGEKLFF. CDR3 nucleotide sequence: TGCGCCAGCAGCTTTGAGGGAGGCGAAAAACTGTTTTTT.

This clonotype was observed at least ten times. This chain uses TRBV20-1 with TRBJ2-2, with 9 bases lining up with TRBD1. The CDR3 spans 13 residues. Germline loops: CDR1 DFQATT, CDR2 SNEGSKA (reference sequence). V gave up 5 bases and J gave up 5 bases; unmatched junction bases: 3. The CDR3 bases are TGCAGTGCTGCAGGACAGGGGACCGGGGAGCTGTTTTTT. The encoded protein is CSAAGQGTGELFF.

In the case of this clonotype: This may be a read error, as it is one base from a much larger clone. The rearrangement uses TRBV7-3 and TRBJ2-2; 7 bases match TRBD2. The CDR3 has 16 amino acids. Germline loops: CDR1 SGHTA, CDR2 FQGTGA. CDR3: CASSLTPGGDTRELFF. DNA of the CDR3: TGTGCCAGCAGCTTAACCCCGGGGGGTGACACCCGGGAGCTGTTTTTT.

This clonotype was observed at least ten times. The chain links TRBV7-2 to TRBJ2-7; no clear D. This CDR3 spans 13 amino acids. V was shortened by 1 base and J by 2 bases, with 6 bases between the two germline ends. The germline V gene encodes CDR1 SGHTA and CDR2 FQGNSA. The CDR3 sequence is CASSLGRPYEQYF. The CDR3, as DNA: TGTGCCAGCAGCTTAGGCAGACCCTACGAGCAGTACTTC.

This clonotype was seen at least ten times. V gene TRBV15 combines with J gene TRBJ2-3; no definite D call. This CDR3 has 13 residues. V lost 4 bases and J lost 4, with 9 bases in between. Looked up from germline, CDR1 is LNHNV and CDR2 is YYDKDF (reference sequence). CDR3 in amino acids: CATSIGRSDTQYF. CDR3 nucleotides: TGTGCCACCAGCATTGGTAGATCAGATACGCAGTATTTT.

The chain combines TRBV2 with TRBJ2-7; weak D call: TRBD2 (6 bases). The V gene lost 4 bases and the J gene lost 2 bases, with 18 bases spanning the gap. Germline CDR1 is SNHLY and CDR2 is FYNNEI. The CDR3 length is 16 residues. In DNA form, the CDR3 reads TGTGCCAGCAGTGCCCAAGAGGGGAGGACCCCCTACGAGCAGTACTTC. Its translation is CASSAQEGRTPYEQYF.

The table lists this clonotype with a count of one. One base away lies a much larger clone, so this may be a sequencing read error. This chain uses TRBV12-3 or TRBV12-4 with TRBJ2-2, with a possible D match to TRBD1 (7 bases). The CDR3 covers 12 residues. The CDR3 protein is CVSRGAPGELFF. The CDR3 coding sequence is TGTGTCAGCAGGGGGGCGCCCGGGGAGCTGTTTTTT.